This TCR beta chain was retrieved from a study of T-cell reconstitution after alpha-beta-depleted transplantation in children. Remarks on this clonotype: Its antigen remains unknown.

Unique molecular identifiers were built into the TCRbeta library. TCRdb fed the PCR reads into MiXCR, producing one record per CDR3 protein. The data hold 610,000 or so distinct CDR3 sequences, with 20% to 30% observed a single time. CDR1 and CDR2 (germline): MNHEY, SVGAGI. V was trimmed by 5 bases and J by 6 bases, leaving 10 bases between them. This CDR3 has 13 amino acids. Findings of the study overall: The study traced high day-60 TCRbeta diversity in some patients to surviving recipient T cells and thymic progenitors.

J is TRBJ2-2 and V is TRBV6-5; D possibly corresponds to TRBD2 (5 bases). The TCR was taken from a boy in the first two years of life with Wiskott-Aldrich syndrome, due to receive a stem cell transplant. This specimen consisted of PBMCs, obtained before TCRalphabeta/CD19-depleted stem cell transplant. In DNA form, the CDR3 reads TGTGCCAGCAGTGTACTAGGTGCCGGGGAGCTGTTTTTT. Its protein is CASSVLGAGELFF.